One sample yielded the 21 T cell receptor beta chains listed below, sequenced in a study of OX40 agonist ivuxolimab in advanced cancers. TCRdb's table, derived via immunoSEQ multiplex PCR, lists solely in-frame clones and lacks some. The sample records 65,000 to 80,000 clones, about 93% being singletons. Sequenced here: CD4+ or CD8+ T cells sorted from blood, sampled in a trial of the OX40 agonist ivuxolimab. These TCRs come from an adult with an advanced solid tumor such as melanoma, head and neck, liver or kidney cancer.

Concerning this clone itself: Its ends do not fully match the called genes, so a read error is possible. J is TRBJ1-1 and V is TRBV5-1; D remains ambiguous. This CDR3 is built from 12 residues. Germline values: CDR1 SGHRS, CDR2 YFSETQ. The CDR3 DNA reads TGTGCCAGCAGCTACGCCAACACTGAAGCTTTCTTT. This translates into CASSYANTEAFF.

This clone was seen once. This sequence joins TRBV28 and TRBJ1-1; D remains unclear. The V end lost 6 bases, the J end lost 5 bases, and 13 bases lay between the germline ends. CDR3 length: 13 amino acids. Germline-derived CDR1 and CDR2 are MDHEN and SYDVKM. The CDR3 is CASSAPRRTEAFF. DNA of the CDR3: TGTGCCAGCAGCGCCCCCCGGCGGACTGAAGCTTTCTTT. The complete variable domain, with remaining parts taken from reference TRBV28 and TRBJ1-1, reads DVKVTQSSRYLVKRTGEKVFLECVQDMDHENMFWYRQDPGLGLRLIYFSYDVKMKEKGDIPEGYSVSREKKERFSLILESASTNQTSMYLCASSAPRRTEAFFGQGTRLTVV.

This chain links TRBV4-2 with TRBJ1-4, with unresolved D. From germline, CDR1 is LGHNA and CDR2 YNFKEQ. V lost 3 bases and J lost 12, with 11 bases in between. This CDR3 contains 12 residues. The CDR3 spells CASSHRSEELFF. DNA for the CDR3: TGTGCCAGCAGCCATCGAAGCGAGGAACTGTTTTTT.

The J gene is TRBJ1-2, the V gene TRBV4-3, with no clear D. This CDR3 has 13 amino acids. Germline CDR1 and CDR2: LGHNA and YSLEER. The ends were cut back, 0 bases at V and 4 bases at J, with 6 bases in the middle. The CDR3 DNA follows: TGCGCCAGCAGCCAAGATGCGAGCTATGGCTACACCTTC. It specifies CASSQDASYGYTF.

This sequence joins TRBV7-9 and TRBJ2-1; tentative D call: TRBD1 (6 bases). The CDR3 covers 17 residues. V lost 1 base and J lost 5, with 18 bases in between. Germline lookup yields CDR1 SEHNR and CDR2 FQNEAQ (reference sequence). CDR3: CASSLVVPGTSNNEQFF. The CDR3 DNA reads as TGTGCCAGCAGCTTAGTGGTTCCGGGGACATCTAACAATGAGCAGTTCTTC.

The chain links TRBV13 to TRBJ2-5, with D possibly TRBD1 on 5 matching bases. The CDR3 is 16 amino acids. V lost 4 bases and J 4 bases, leaving 19 bases between the germline ends. CDR1 is PRHDT and CDR2 is FYEKMQ in the germline V gene (reference sequence). CDR3 nucleotide sequence: TGTGCCAGCAGCTCCAGTTCGGCCAGGGATGGAGAGACCCAGTACTTC. Its translation is CASSSSSARDGETQYF.

The gene calls are TRBV9 and TRBJ1-2; D not certain. Germline V CDR1 and CDR2: SGDLS, YYNGEE. This CDR3 has 14 residues. Deletions cut 2 bases from V and 3 bases from J, with 11 bases between. The CDR3 bases are TGTGCCAGCAGCGTCCCAGGAGACCACTATGGCTACACCTTC. Translation gives CASSVPGDHYGYTF. Combining the CDR3 with reference TRBV9 and TRBJ1-2 gives the whole variable domain DSGVTQTPKHLITATGQRVTLRCSPRSGDLSVYWYQQSLDQGLQFLIQYYNGEERAKGNILERFSAQQFPDLHSELNLSSLELGDSALYFCASSVPGDHYGYTFGSGTRLTVV.

The chain employs TRBV21-1 and TRBJ1-2; the DNA was not compared with TRBD1, the D call given in the table. TRBV21-1 is a pseudogene locus. The length of the CDR3 is 18 residues. The CDR3 region has the DNA TGTGCCAGCAGCAAAAAAGTGGGGAGCACAGGGAGTGGCTATGGCTACACCTTC. The encoded protein is CASSKKVGSTGSGYGYTF.

This clone occurred many times. The chain has TRBV5-5 and TRBJ2-3; 11 nucleotides agree with TRBD2. The CDR3 sequence is 17 residues long. The V gene's germline CDR1 is SGHKS and CDR2 YYEKEE (reference sequence). V shed 0 bases, J shed 9 bases, and the junction held 12 bases outside the gene matches. The CDR3 region is CASSLAQKVGTSGTQYF. The CDR3, as DNA: TGTGCCAGCAGCTTGGCCCAGAAAGTCGGGACTAGCGGAACGCAGTATTTT.

The chain is built from TRBV27 and TRBJ2-1; 11 bases line up with TRBD2. Trimming at V came to 5 bases and at J to 7 bases, leaving 7 bases not matched to a gene. The CDR3 has 15 residues. Per the germline V gene, CDR1 is MNHEY and CDR2 is SMNVEV (reference sequence). For the CDR3, the DNA is TGTGCCAGCAGTCCACTAGCGGGAGTTCTTAATGAGCAGTTCTTC. This codes for CASSPLAGVLNEQFF.

J is TRBJ2-1 and V is TRBV11-2, with unresolved D. Trimming removed 1 base at V and 9 bases at J, with 7 bases between. CDR1 is SGHAT and CDR2 is FQNNGV in the germline V gene. The CDR3 runs 12 residues. The chain's CDR3 is CASSLGRAEQFF. CDR3 bases: TGTGCCAGCAGCTTAGGAAGGGCTGAGCAGTTCTTC.

DNA for the CDR3: TGTGCCAGCAGCCCCCGGGACACAACCTACGAGCAGTACTTC. It yields the protein CASSPRDTTYEQYF. The chain combines TRBV14 with TRBJ2-7; D possibly corresponds to TRBD1 (6 bases). V lost 4 bases, J lost 2 bases, and 12 bases lay in between. The CDR3 contains 14 residues. Germline V lookup: CDR1 SGHDN, CDR2 FVKESK.

Worth noting for this clone: Additional DNA sequences in this sample encode the identical CDR3. V usage is TRBV27 and J usage is TRBJ2-2, with D unresolved. This CDR3 spans 11 amino acids. The germline CDR1 and CDR2 sequences are MNHEY and SMNVEV (reference sequence). Trimming shortened V by 4 bases and J by 4 bases, and 1 base separated the two germline ends. The CDR3 DNA reads TGTGCCAGCAGTTCCACCGGGGAGCTGTTTTTT. Amino acid sequence: CASSSTGELFF.

This chain joins TRBV19 and TRBJ2-1; no reliable D call. Germline loops: CDR1 LNHDA, CDR2 SQIVND (reference sequence). Trimming removed 5 bases at V and 10 bases at J, with 9 bases between. CDR3 length: 11 amino acids. In DNA form, the CDR3 reads TGTGCCAGTAGTCCCGGCTGGGAGCAGTTCTTC. This translates into CASSPGWEQFF.

The CDR3 nucleotides read TGTGCCAGCAGCGACGGGACTAGCTCCTACAATGAGCAGTTCTTC. Amino acids: CASSDGTSSYNEQFF. This chain uses TRBV7-8 with TRBJ2-1; 8 nucleotides line up with TRBD2. The trim removed 5 bases at V and 0 bases at J, leaving 3 bases unmatched. The CDR3 length is 15 residues. Germline V gene sequence: CDR1 SGHVS, CDR2 FQNEAQ.

This chain connects TRBV10-1 to TRBJ2-5, with a tentative D call TRBD2 (6 bases). The V and J ends lost 10 bases and 5 bases respectively, with 26 bases between them. Germline V CDR1 and CDR2: WNHNN, SYGVQD (reference sequence). The CDR3 runs to 16 residues. CDR3 amino acids: CATGDLATGWAETQYF. The CDR3 DNA follows: TGCGCCACCGGGGACCTAGCGACCGGTTGGGCCGAGACCCAGTACTTC.

The chain links TRBV27 to TRBJ1-1, with 9 bases lining up with TRBD1. This CDR3 has 15 amino acids. V gave up 1 base and J gave up 7 bases; unmatched junction bases: 7. From germline, CDR1 is MNHEY and CDR2 SMNVEV (reference sequence). The CDR3 sequence: CASSLYGDRANEAFF. The CDR3 DNA sequence: TGTGCCAGCAGTTTATACGGGGACAGGGCCAATGAAGCTTTCTTT.

The rearrangement links TRBV9 to TRBJ2-1, with TRBD1 as a possible D gene (6 bases). The CDR3 has 13 amino acids. Germline lookup yields CDR1 SGDLS and CDR2 YYNGEE. V lost 3 bases and J lost 9, with 13 bases in between. The CDR3: CASSGPNRAEQFF. The DNA of the CDR3 is TGTGCCAGCAGCGGACCAAACAGGGCTGAGCAGTTCTTC.

The chain has TRBV19 and TRBJ2-1; D gene ambiguous. Germline V gives CDR1 LNHDA, CDR2 SQIVND (reference sequence). Trimming stripped 3 bases from V and 7 bases from J, with 4 bases between. The CDR3 extends over 11 amino acids. CDR3 nucleotide sequence: TGTGCCAGTAGTATCGGAAATGAGCAGTTCTTC. Translation gives CASSIGNEQFF.

This chain joins TRBV27 and TRBJ1-1; TRBD1 matches at 7 bases. The trim removed 3 bases at V and 3 bases at J, leaving 10 bases unmatched. The CDR3 is made up of 16 amino acids. CDR1 is MNHEY, CDR2 SMNVEV, per germline (reference sequence). The CDR3 spells CASSFTHYDRDTEAFF. CDR3 DNA: TGTGCCAGCAGTTTTACCCACTACGACAGGGACACTGAAGCTTTCTTT.

J is TRBJ1-1 and V is TRBV9; a weak D match, TRBD1 (6 bases). The CDR3 runs 15 residues. V lost 1 base and J lost 4, with 14 bases in between. Looked up from germline, CDR1 is SGDLS and CDR2 is YYNGEE. CDR3 region: CASSVNPFRGTEAFF. The CDR3 region has the DNA TGTGCCAGCAGCGTAAATCCTTTCAGGGGCACTGAAGCTTTCTTT.